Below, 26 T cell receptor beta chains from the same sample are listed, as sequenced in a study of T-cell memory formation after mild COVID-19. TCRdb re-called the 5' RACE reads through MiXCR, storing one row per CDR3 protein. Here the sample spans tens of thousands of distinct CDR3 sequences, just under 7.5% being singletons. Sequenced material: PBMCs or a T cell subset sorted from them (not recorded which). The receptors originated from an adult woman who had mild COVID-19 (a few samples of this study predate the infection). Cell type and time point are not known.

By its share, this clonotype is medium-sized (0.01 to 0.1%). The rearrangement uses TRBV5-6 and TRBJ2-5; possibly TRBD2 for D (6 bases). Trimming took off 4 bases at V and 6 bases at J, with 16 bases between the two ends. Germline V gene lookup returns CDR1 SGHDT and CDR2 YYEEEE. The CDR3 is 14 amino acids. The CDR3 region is CASSPAGSTQTQYF. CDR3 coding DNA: TGTGCCAGCAGCCCTGCCGGGAGCACCCAGACCCAGTACTTC.

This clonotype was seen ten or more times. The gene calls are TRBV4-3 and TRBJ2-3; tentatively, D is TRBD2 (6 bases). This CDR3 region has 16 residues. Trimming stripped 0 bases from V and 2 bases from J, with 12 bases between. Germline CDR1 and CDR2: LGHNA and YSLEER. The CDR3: CASSQDGGFSTDTQYF. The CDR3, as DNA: TGCGCCAGCAGCCAAGATGGGGGGTTCTCCACAGATACGCAGTATTTT.

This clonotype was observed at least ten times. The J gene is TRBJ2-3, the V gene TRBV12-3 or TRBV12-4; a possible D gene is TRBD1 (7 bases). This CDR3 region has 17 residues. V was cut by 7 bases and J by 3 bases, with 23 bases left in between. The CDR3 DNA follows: TGTGCCAGCACCCTTCCCCCGGAGACAGGGAGGACAGATACGCAGTATTTT. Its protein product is CASTLPPETGRTDTQYF.

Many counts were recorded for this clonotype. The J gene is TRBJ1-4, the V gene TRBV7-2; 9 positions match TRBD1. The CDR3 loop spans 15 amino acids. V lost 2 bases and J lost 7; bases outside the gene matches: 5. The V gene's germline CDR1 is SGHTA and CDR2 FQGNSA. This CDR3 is CASSLRGQGGEKLFF. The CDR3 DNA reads TGTGCCAGCAGCTTAAGGGGACAGGGCGGTGAAAAACTGTTTTTT. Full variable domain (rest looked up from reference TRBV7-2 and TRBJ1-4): GAGVSQSPSNKVTEKGKDVELRCDPISGHTALYWYRQSLGQGLEFLIYFQGNSAPDKSGLPSDRFSAERTGGSVSTLTIQRTQQEDSAVYLCASSLRGQGGEKLFFGSGTQLSVL.

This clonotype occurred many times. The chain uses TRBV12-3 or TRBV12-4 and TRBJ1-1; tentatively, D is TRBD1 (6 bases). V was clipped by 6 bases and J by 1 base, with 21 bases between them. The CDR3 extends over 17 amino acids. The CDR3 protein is CASRLPRESRGNTEAFF. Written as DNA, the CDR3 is TGTGCCAGCAGACTACCAAGGGAGAGCAGGGGGAACACTGAAGCTTTCTTT.

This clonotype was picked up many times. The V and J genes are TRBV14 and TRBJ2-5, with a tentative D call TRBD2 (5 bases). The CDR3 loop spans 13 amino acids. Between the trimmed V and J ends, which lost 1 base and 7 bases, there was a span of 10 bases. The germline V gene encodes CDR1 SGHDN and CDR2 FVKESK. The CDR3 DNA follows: TGTGCCAGCAGCCAAGTTGAGGGCGGGACCCAGTACTTC. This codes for CASSQVEGGTQYF.

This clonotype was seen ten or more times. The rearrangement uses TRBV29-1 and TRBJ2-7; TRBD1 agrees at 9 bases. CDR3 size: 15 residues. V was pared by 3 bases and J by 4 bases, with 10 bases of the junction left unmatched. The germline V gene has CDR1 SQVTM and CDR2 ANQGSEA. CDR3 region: CSVELRSGTGYEQYF. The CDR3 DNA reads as TGCAGCGTTGAGCTCCGATCCGGGACAGGGTACGAGCAGTACTTC.

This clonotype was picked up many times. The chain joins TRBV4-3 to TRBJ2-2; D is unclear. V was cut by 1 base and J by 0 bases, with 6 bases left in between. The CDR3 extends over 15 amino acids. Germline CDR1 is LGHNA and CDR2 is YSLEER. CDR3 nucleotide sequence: TGCGCCAGCAGCCAAGCAAGCGCGAACACCGGGGAGCTGTTTTTT. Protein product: CASSQASANTGELFF.

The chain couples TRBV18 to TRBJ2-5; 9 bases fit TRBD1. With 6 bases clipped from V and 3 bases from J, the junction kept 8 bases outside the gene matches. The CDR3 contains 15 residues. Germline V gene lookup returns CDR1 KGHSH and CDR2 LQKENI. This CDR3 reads CASSPTDRGKETQYF. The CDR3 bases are TGTGCCAGCTCGCCAACGGACAGGGGTAAAGAGACCCAGTACTTC. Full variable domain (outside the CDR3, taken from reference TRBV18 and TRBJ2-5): NAGVMQNPRHLVRRRGQEARLRCSPMKGHSHVYWYRQLPEEGLKFMVYLQKENIIDESGMPKERFSAEFPKEGPSILRIQQVVRGDSAAYFCASSPTDRGKETQYFGPGTRLLVL.

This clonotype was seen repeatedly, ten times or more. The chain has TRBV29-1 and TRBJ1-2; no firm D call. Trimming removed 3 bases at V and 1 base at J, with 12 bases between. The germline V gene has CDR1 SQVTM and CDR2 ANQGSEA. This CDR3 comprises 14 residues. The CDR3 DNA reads TGCAGCGTTGAGGCGGCGACGGATAACTATGGCTACACCTTC. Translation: CSVEAATDNYGYTF.

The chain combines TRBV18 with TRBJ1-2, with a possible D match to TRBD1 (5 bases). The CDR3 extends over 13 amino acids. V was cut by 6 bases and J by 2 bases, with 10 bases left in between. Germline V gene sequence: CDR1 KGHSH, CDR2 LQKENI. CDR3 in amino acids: CASSLDINYGYTF. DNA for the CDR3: TGTGCCAGCTCCCTGGACATAAACTATGGCTACACCTTC.

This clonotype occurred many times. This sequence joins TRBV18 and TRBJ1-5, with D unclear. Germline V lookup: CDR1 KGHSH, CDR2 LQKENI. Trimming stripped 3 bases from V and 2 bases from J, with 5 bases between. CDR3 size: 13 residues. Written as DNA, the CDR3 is TGTGCCAGCTCACCGGGTGGCAATCAGCCCCAGCATTTT. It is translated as CASSPGGNQPQHF.

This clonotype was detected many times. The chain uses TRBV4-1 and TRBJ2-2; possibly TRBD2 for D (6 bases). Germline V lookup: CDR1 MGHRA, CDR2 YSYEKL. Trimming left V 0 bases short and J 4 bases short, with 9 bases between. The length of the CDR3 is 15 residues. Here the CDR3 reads CASSQEYGSTGELFF. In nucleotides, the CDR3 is TGCGCCAGCAGCCAAGAATACGGGAGCACCGGGGAGCTGTTTTTT.

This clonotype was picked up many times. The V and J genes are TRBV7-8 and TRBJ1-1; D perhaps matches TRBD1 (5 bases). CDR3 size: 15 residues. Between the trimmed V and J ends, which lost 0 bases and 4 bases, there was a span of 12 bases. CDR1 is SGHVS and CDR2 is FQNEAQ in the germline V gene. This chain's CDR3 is CASSLARGLSTEAFF. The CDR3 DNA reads TGTGCCAGCAGCTTAGCAAGGGGCTTAAGCACTGAAGCTTTCTTT.

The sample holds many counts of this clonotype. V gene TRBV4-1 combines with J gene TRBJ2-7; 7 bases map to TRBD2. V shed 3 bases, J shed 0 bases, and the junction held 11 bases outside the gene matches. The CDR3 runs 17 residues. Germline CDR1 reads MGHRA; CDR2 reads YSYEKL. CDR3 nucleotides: TGCGCCAGCAGCCACGGCAGCCGCGGGGGACTCTCCTACGAGCAGTACTTC. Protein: CASSHGSRGGLSYEQYF.

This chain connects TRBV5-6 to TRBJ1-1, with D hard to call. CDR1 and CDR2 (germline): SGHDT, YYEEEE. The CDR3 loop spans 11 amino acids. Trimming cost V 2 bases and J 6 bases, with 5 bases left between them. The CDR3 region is CASSFLAEAFF. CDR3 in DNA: TGTGCCAGCAGCTTTCTCGCTGAAGCTTTCTTT.

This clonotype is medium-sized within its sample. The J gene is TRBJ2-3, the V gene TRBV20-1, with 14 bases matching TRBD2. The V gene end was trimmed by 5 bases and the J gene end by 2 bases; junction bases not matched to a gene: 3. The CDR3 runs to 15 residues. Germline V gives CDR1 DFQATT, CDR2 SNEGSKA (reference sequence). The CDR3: CSAPGLAGDTDTQYF. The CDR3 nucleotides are TGCAGTGCTCCGGGACTAGCGGGAGACACAGATACGCAGTATTTT.

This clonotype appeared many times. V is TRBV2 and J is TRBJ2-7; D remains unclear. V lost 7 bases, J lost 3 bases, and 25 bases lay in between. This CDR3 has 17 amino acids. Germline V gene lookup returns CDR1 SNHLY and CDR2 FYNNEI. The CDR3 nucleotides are TGTGCCAGCAAAATAGGACGCGGCAGAACTAAAGACTACGAGCAGTACTTC. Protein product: CASKIGRGRTKDYEQYF.

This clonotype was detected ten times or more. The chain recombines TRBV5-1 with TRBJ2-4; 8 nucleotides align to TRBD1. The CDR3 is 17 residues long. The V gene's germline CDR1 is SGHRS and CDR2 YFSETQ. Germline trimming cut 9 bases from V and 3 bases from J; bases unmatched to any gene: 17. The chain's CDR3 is CAIDRGPLKVGKNIQYF. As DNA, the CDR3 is TGCGCCATCGACAGGGGACCCTTGAAGGTGGGCAAAAACATTCAGTACTTC.

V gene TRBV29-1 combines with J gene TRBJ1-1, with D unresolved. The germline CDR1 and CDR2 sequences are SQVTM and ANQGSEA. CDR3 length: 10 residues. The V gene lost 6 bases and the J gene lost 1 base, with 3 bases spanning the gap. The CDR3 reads CSVQNTEAFF. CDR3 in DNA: TGCAGCGTGCAGAACACTGAAGCTTTCTTT.

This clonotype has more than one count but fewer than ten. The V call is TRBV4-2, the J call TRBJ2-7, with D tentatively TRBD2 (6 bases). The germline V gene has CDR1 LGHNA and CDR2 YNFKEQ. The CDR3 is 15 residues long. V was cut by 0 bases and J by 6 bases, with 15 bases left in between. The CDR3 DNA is TGTGCCAGCAGCCAAGATATTACACTAGCAGGCGAGCAGTACTTC. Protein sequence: CASSQDITLAGEQYF.

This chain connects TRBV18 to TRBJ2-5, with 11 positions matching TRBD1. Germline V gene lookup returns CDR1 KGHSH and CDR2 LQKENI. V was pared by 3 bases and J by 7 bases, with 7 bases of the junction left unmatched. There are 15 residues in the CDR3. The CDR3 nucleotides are TGTGCCAGCTCACCGGACAGGGGGCCGCATGGGACCCAGTACTTC. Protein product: CASSPDRGPHGTQYF.

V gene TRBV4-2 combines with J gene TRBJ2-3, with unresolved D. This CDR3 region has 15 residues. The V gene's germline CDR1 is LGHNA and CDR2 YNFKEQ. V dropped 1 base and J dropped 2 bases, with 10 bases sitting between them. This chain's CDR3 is CASSQAVLPTDTQYF. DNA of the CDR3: TGTGCCAGCAGCCAAGCCGTCCTCCCCACAGATACGCAGTATTTT.

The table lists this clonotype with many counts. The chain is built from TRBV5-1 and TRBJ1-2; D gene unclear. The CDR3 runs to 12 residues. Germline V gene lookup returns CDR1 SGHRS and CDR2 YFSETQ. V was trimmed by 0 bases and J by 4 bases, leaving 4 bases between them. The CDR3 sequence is CASSLDGYGYTF. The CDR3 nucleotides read TGCGCCAGCAGCTTGGACGGCTATGGCTACACCTTC. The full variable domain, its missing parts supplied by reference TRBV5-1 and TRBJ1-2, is KAGVTQTPRYLIKTRGQQVTLSCSPISGHRSVSWYQQTPGQGLQFLFEYFSETQRNKGNFPGRFSGRQFSNSRSEMNVSTLELGDSALYLCASSLDGYGYTFGSGTRLTVV.

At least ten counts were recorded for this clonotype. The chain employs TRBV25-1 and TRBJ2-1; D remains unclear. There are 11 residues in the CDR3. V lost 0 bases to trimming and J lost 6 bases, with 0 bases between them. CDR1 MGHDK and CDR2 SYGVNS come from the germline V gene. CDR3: CASSEYNEQFF. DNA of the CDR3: TGTGCCAGCAGTGAATACAATGAGCAGTTCTTC.

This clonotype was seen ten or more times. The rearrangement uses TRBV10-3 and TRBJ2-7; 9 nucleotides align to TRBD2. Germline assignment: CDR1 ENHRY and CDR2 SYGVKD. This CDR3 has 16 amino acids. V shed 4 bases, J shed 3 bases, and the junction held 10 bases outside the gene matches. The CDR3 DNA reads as TGTGCCATCAGTGCATTACGAGCGGGAGGCGGCTACGAGCAGTACTTC. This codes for CAISALRAGGGYEQYF.